This T cell receptor beta chain was profiled in a study of type 1 regulatory T cells. On the study more broadly: T-allo10 is a Tr1-enriched, alloantigen-specific CD4 T cell product made in vitro.

One entry per CDR3 protein, called by TCRdb with MiXCR from the reads. The sample records tens of thousands of distinct CDR3 sequences, 72% being singletons. This clonotype was seen more than once but under ten times. The antigen is not known. Trimming took off 3 bases at V and 3 bases at J, with 12 bases between the two ends. The CDR3 totals 16 residues. In germline, CDR1 is LNHDA, CDR2 SQIVND (reference sequence). T-allo10 cells from the graft donor were described as anergic, host-alloantigen-specific, and alloantigen-specific suppressors. The sequence came from a human donor in good health. This chain links TRBV19 with TRBJ2-6; D is unresolved. The sample taken for sequencing was cultured T cells, either the whole culture or a sorted T cell fraction (not recorded which). As for subset: Tr1-enriched cell product generated in vitro against host alloantigens. CDR3 in DNA: TGTGCCAGTAGTATTATCGGGCTGGGTGGGGCCAACGTCCTGACTTTC. Its protein product is CASSIIGLGGANVLTF.